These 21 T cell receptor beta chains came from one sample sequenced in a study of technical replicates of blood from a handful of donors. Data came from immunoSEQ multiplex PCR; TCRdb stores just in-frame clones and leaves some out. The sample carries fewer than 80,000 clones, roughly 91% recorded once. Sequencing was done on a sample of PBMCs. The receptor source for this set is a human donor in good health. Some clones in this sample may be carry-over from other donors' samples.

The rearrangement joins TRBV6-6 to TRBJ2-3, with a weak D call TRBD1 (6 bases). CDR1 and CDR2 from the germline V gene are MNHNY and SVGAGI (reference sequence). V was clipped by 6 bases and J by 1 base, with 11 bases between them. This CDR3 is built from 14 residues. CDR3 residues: CASSPGQGTDTQYF. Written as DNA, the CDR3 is TGTGCCAGCAGCCCGGGACAAGGCACAGATACGCAGTATTTT.

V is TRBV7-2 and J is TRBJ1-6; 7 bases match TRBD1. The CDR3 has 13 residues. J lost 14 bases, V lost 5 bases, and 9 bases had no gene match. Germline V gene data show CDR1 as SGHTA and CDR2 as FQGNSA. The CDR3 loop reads CASSPGTAGTLHF. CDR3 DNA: TGTGCCAGCAGCCCTGGGACAGCTGGAACCCTCCACTTT.

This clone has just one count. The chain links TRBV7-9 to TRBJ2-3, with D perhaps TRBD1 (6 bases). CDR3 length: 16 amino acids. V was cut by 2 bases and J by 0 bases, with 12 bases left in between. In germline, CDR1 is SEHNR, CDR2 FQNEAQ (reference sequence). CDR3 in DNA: TGTGCCAGCAGCTTACGAAGGGGGAGTAGCACAGATACGCAGTATTTT. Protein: CASSLRRGSSTDTQYF.

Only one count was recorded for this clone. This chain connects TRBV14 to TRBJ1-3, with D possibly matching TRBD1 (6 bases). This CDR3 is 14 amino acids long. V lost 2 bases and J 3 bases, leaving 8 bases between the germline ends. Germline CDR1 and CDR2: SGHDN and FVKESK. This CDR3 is CASSQTGYGNTIYF. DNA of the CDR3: TGTGCCAGCAGCCAAACAGGGTATGGAAACACCATATATTTT.

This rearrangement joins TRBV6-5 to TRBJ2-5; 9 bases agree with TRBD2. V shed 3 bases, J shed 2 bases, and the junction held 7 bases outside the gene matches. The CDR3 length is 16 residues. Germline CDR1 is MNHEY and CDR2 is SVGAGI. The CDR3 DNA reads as TGTGCCAGCAGTTATTTGGCGGGGGGGCGACAAGAGACCCAGTACTTC. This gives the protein CASSYLAGGRQETQYF.

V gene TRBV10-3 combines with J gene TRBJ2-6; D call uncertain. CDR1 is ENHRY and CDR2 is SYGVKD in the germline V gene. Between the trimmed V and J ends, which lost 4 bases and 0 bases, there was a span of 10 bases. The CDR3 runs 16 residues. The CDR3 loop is CAISVAWNSGANVLTF. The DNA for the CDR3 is TGTGCCATCAGTGTAGCCTGGAACTCTGGGGCCAACGTCCTGACTTTC.

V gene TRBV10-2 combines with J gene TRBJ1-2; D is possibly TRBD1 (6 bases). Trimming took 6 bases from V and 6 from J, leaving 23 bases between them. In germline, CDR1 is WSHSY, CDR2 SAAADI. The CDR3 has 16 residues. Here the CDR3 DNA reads TGCGCCAGCAGGGATTTGGACGGCAGGGGTGACAATGGCTACACCTTC. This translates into CASRDLDGRGDNGYTF.

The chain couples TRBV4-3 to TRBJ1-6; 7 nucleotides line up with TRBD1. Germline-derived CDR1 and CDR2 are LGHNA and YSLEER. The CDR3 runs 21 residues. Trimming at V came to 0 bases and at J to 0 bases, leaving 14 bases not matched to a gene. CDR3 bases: TGCGCCAGCAGCCAAGATCCCTATCGACAGGGTTCGAGCTCCTATAATTCACCCCTCCACTTT. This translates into CASSQDPYRQGSSSYNSPLHF.

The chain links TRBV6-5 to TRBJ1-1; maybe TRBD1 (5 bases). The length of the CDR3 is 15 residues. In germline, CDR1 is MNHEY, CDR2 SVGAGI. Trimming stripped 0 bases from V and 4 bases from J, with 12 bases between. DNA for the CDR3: TGTGCCAGCAGTTACTCGAACCGGGGGACCACTGAAGCTTTCTTT. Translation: CASSYSNRGTTEAFF.

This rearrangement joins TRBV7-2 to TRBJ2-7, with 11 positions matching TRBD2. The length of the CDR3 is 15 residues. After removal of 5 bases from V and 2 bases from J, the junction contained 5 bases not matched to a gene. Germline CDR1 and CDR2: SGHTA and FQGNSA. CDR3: CASSMGLAVAYEQYF. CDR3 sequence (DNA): TGTGCCAGCAGCATGGGACTAGCGGTGGCCTACGAGCAGTACTTC.

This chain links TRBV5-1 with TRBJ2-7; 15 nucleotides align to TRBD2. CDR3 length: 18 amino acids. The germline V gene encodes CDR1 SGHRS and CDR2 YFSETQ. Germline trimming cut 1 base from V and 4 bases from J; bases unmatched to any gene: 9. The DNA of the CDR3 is TGCGCCAGCAGCTTGTACGGGACTAGCGGGGGGCCCGTTTACGAGCAGTACTTC. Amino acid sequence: CASSLYGTSGGPVYEQYF.

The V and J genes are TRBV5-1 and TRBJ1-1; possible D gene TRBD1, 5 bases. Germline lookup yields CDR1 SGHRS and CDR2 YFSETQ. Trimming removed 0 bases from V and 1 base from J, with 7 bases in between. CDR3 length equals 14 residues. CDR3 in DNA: TGCGCCAGCAGCTTGGAGCAGGGGAACACTGAAGCTTTCTTT. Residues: CASSLEQGNTEAFF.

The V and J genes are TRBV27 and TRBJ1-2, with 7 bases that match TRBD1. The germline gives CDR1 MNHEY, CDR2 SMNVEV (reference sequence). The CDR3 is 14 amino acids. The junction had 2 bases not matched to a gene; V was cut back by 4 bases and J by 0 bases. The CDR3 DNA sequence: TGTGCCAGCAGTTCGGACAGGACTAACTATGGCTACACCTTC. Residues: CASSSDRTNYGYTF.

CDR3 sequence reads: CASSLFGRTSTDTQYF. The DNA of the CDR3 is TGTGCCAGCAGCTTATTCGGTCGAACTAGCACAGATACGCAGTATTTT. V usage is TRBV13 and J usage is TRBJ2-3; D unresolved. CDR3 length equals 16 residues. Trimming removed 2 bases from V and 0 bases from J, with 12 bases in between. CDR1 PRHDT and CDR2 FYEKMQ come from the germline V gene (reference sequence).

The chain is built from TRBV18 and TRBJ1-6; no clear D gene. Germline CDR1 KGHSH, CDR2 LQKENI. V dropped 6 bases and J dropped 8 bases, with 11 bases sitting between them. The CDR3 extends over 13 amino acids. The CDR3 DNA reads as TGTGCCAGCTCCCGCATGAGGGATTCACCCCTCCACTTT. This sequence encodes CASSRMRDSPLHF.

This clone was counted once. CDR3 coding DNA: TGTGCCTCGTCGGAGGGGCAGTCACCCCTCCACTTT. It specifies CASSEGQSPLHF. The rearrangement links TRBV10-3 to TRBJ1-6, with D maybe TRBD1 (5 bases). The germline V and J ends were trimmed by 11 bases and 10 bases, with 15 bases remaining between them. The CDR3 runs 12 residues. The germline CDR1 and CDR2 sequences are ENHRY and SYGVKD.

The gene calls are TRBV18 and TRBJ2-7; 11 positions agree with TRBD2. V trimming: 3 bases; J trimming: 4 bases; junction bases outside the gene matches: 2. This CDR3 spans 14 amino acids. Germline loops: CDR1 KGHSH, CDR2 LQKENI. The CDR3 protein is CASSPGLAEYEQYF. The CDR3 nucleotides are TGTGCCAGCTCACCGGGACTAGCGGAATACGAGCAGTACTTC.

DNA for the CDR3: TGTGCCAGCAGCGGCTCTAGCGGAATAAGCACAGATACGCAGTATTTT. Protein product: CASSGSSGISTDTQYF. The rearrangement uses TRBV5-4 and TRBJ2-3; TRBD2 matches at 7 bases. CDR1 is SGHNT, CDR2 YYREEE, per germline (reference sequence). Trimming at V came to 4 bases and at J to 0 bases, leaving 8 bases not matched to a gene. This CDR3 has 16 residues.

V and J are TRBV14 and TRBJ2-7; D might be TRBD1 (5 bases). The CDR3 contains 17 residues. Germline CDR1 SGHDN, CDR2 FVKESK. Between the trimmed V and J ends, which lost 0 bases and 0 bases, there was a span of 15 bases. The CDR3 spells CASSQDVSPGFSYEQYF. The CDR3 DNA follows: TGTGCCAGCAGCCAAGACGTCAGCCCAGGGTTCTCCTACGAGCAGTACTTC.

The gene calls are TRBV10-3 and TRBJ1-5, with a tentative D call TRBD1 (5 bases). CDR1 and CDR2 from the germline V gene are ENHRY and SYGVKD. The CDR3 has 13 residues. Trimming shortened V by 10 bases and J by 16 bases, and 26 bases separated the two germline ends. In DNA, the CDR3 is TGTGCCACAGAAGACCACGAAGCAGGGTCCCCCCATTTT. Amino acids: CATEDHEAGSPHF.

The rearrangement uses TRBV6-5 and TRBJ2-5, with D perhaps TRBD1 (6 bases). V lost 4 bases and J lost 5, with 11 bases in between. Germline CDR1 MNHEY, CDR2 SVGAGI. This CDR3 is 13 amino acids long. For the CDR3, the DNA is TGTGCCAGCAGTTTACAGGGTAGGGAGACCCAGTACTTC. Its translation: CASSLQGRETQYF.